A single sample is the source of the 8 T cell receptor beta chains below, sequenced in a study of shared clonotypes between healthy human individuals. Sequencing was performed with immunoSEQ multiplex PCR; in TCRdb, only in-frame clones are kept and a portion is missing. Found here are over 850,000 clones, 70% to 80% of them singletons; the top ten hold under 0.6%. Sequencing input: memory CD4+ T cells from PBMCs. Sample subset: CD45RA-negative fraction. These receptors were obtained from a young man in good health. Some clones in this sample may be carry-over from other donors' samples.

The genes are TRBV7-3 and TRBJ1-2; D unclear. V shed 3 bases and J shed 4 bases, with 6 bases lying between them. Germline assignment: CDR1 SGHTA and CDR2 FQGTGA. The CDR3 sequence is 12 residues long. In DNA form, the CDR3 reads TGTGCCAGCAGCTTGCAAGGCTATGGCTACACCTTC. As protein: CASSLQGYGYTF. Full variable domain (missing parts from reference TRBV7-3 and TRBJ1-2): GAGVSQTPSNKVTEKGKYVELRCDPISGHTALYWYRQSLGQGPEFLIYFQGTGAADDSGLPNDRFFAVRPEGSVSTLKIQRTERGDSAVYLCASSLQGYGYTFGSGTRLTVV.

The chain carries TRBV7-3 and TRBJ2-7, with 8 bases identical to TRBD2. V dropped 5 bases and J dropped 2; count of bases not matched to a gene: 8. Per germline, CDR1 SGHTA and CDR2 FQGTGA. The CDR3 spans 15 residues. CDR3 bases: TGTGCCAGCAGCACACTACCGGGACTAGCCTACGAGCAGTACTTC. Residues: CASSTLPGLAYEQYF. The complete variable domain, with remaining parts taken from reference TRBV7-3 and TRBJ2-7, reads GAGVSQTPSNKVTEKGKYVELRCDPISGHTALYWYRQSLGQGPEFLIYFQGTGAADDSGLPNDRFFAVRPEGSVSTLKIQRTERGDSAVYLCASSTLPGLAYEQYFGPGTRLTVT.

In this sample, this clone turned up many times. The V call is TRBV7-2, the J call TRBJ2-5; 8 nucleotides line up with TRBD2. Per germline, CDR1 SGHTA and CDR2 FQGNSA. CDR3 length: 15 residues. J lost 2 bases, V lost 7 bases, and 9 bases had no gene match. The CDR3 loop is CASTFSGAPQETQYF. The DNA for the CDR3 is TGTGCCAGCACCTTTAGCGGGGCACCTCAAGAGACCCAGTACTTC.

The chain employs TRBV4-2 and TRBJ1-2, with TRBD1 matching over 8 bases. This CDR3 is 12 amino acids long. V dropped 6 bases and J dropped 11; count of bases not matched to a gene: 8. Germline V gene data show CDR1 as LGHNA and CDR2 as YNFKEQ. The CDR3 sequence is CASRQTTGGYTF. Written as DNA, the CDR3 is TGTGCCAGCAGGCAAACAACAGGGGGTTACACCTTC.

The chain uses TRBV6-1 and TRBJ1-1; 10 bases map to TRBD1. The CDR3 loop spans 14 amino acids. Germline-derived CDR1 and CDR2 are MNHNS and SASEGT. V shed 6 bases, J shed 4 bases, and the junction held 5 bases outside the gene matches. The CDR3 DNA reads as TGTGCCAGCAGCCGACAGGGGGCCGGCACTGAAGCTTTCTTT. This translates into CASSRQGAGTEAFF.

This CDR3 reads CASSSLGRKSSYNEQFF. The CDR3 DNA is TGTGCCAGCAGCTCCCTCGGTCGGAAATCTTCCTACAATGAGCAGTTCTTC. The J gene is TRBJ2-1, the V gene TRBV7-9; D uncertain. The CDR3 covers 17 residues. V lost 4 bases and J lost 1, with 17 bases in between. Looked up from germline, CDR1 is SEHNR and CDR2 is FQNEAQ (reference sequence).

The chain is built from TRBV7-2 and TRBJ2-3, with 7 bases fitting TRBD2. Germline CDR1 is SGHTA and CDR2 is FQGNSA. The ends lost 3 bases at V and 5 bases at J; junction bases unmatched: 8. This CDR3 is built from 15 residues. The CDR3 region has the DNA TGTGCCAGCAGCTTGGCTAGCGGTTCCAAAGATACGCAGTATTTT. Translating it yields CASSLASGSKDTQYF.

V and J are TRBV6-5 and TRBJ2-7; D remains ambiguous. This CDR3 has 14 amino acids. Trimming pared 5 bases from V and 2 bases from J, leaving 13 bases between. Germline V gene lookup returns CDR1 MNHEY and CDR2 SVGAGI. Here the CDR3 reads CASSNRPNTYEQYF. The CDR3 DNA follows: TGTGCCAGCAGTAACAGACCGAATACCTACGAGCAGTACTTC.